The rows below give T cell receptor beta chains drawn from one sample of a study of CD8+ T cells in alopecia areata. TCRdb's copy holds only in-frame clones and misses some; the assay was immunoSEQ multiplex PCR. The data show approximately 210,000 clones, 50% to 60% seen once. The sequences come from CD4+ T cells sorted from blood, collected at week 4, from a patient treated with tofacitinib. The origin of the receptors is a human donor with alopecia areata. CDR3s include the opening cysteine and the closing phenylalanine or tryptophan. The D gene is left open where the match is weak. The size field is filled for only some rows; it gives once, few, many or a size class.

>-|-|TRBV7-3|TRBJ2-4
CASSPGDDIQYF
TGTGCCAGCAGTCCAGGGGATGACATTCAGTACTTC
>-|few|TRBV30|TRBJ1-2
CAWTPMVGVGDGYTF
TGTGCCTGGACCCCGATGGTTGGCGTAGGGGATGGCTACACCTTC
>TRBD2|-|TRBV4-3|TRBJ2-6
CASSQAGERAGANVLTF
TGCGCCAGCAGCCAGGCGGGGGAAAGGGCTGGGGCCAACGTCCTGACTTTC
>TRBD1|-|TRBV25-1|TRBJ1-2
CASSEPGQGMGYTF
TGTGCCAGCAGTGAACCGGGACAGGGCATGGGCTACACCTTC
>-|-|TRBV7-3|TRBJ1-2
CASSLNPGGNNYGYTF
TGTGCCAGCAGCTTAAATCCGGGCGGGAACAACTATGGCTACACCTTC
>TRBD2|-|TRBV7-2|TRBJ2-3
CASSHSGEGDTQYF
TGTGCCAGCAGCCACAGCGGGGAGGGGGATACGCAGTATTTT
>-|-|TRBV7-2|TRBJ2-7
CASSLERGASYEQYF
TGTGCCAGCAGCTTAGAACGGGGGGCCTCCTACGAGCAGTACTTC
>-|-|TRBV30|TRBJ1-1
CAWSVKGSGYTEAFF
TGTGCCTGGAGTGTCAAGGGTTCGGGGTACACTGAAGCTTTCTTT
>-|-|TRBV7-9|TRBJ2-3
CASSLDSATTDTQYF
TGTGCCAGCAGCTTGGACTCTGCTACCACAGATACGCAGTATTTT
>-|-|TRBV30|TRBJ1-1
CAWSVQVLSEAFF
TGTGCCTGGAGTGTCCAGGTGTTGTCTGAAGCTTTCTTT
>TRBD1|-|TRBV30|TRBJ2-6
CAWSRGTGGAGANVLTF
TGTGCCTGGAGCCGAGGGACAGGGGGCGCTGGGGCCAACGTCCTGACTTTC
>-|-|TRBV29-1|TRBJ1-1
CSVERGVGTNTEAFF
TGCAGCGTTGAACGGGGCGTAGGGACTAACACTGAAGCTTTCTTT
>TRBD1|once|TRBV30|TRBJ2-7
CAWSVQGGTSEYF
TGTGCCTGGAGTGTACAGGGGGGTACGAGCGAGTACTTC
>-|-|TRBV30|TRBJ2-1
CAWNNPGASGIF
TGTGCCTGGAATAACCCAGGGGCGTCGGGGATCTTC
>-|-|TRBV29-1|TRBJ1-2
CSVEVAGSGYGYTF
TGCAGCGTTGAAGTTGCGGGAAGCGGCTATGGCTACACCTTC